These 14 T cell receptor beta chains came from one sample sequenced in a study of human T cells and chemical hapten exposure. The time point: pre-sensitization, week 0. As for treatment: therapeutic diphenylcyclopropenone sensitization with weekly scalp DPC. TCRdb re-derived calls from the RACE reads in MiXCR, one entry per CDR3 protein. This sample has 380,000 or so distinct CDR3 sequences, with 5% to 6.5% found just once. This specimen consisted of whole blood, obtained in connection with sensitization to the hapten diphenylcyclopropenone (DPC). These receptor sequences come from a woman aged 18-30 years with alopecia areata. Some clones in this sample may be carry-over from other donors' samples.

This clonotype has at least ten counts. The chain joins TRBV7-2 to TRBJ1-5; no reliable D call. Trimming pared 3 bases from V and 0 bases from J, leaving 3 bases between. CDR3 length: 13 residues. In germline, CDR1 is SGHTA, CDR2 FQGNSA. Here the CDR3 reads CASSFFSNQPQHF. As DNA, the CDR3 is TGTGCCAGCAGCTTTTTTAGCAATCAGCCCCAGCATTTT. The full variable domain, rest sourced from reference TRBV7-2 and TRBJ1-5, is GAGVSQSPSNKVTEKGKDVELRCDPISGHTALYWYRQSLGQGLEFLIYFQGNSAPDKSGLPSDRFSAERTGGSVSTLTIQRTQQEDSAVYLCASSFFSNQPQHFGDGTRLSIL.

DNA of the CDR3: TGCAGTGCTTCCGACAGGGCGCCAGATACGCAGTATTTT. This codes for CSASDRAPDTQYF. The chain is built from TRBV20-1 and TRBJ2-3; 7 bases line up with TRBD1. Trimming removed 5 bases from V and 4 bases from J; junction bases left unmatched: 6. The CDR3 loop spans 13 amino acids. CDR1 is DFQATT, CDR2 SNEGSKA, per germline (reference sequence).

This clonotype was seen a handful of times. The chain has TRBV12-3 or TRBV12-4 and TRBJ1-1; TRBD1 might be the D (5 bases). CDR3 length: 12 amino acids. Trimming removed 2 bases at V and 7 bases at J, with 8 bases between. The CDR3 spells CASSLMGDEAFF. The CDR3 bases are TGTGCCAGCAGTTTAATGGGGGATGAAGCTTTCTTT.

This chain joins TRBV3-1 and TRBJ2-2; possible D gene TRBD1, 5 bases. Germline assignment: CDR1 LGHDT and CDR2 YNNKEL (reference sequence). The CDR3 covers 13 residues. The V end was cut by 8 bases, the J end by 6 bases, with 13 bases between. The chain's CDR3 is CASQGVVSGELFF. The CDR3 DNA reads TGTGCCAGCCAAGGGGTGGTATCCGGGGAGCTGTTTTTT. Combining the CDR3 with reference TRBV3-1 and TRBJ2-2 gives the whole variable domain DTAVSQTPKYLVTQMGNDKSIKCEQNLGHDTMYWYKQDSKKFLKIMFSYNNKELIINETVPNRFSPKSPDKAHLNLHINSLELGDSAVYFCASQGVVSGELFFGEGSRLTVL.

This clonotype turned up a few times. The CDR3 protein is CASSLAPRPGAYEQYF. The CDR3 region has the DNA TGTGCCAGCAGCTTGGCCCCTAGGCCAGGAGCCTACGAGCAGTACTTC. The J gene is TRBJ2-7, the V gene TRBV5-4; D gene ambiguous. This CDR3 is built from 16 residues. V was pared by 0 bases and J by 2 bases, with 15 bases between. Germline CDR1 SGHNT, CDR2 YYREEE (reference sequence).

This chain joins TRBV11-1 and TRBJ2-7, with D possibly TRBD2 on 5 matching bases. Germline V lookup: CDR1 SGHAT, CDR2 FQDESV (reference sequence). This CDR3 contains 14 residues. Trimming removed 0 bases at V and 10 bases at J, with 16 bases between. The CDR3 DNA reads as TGTGCCAGCAGCTTAGCAGCGGTCTACGAGGGACAGTACTTC. Protein product: CASSLAAVYEGQYF. Looking up the rest from reference TRBV11-1 and TRBJ2-7 gives the full variable domain: EAEVAQSPRYKITEKSQAVAFWCDPISGHATLYWYRQILGQGPELLVQFQDESVVDDSQLPKDRFSAERLKGVDSTLKIQPAELGDSAMYLCASSLAAVYEGQYFGPGTRLTVT.

The sample holds many counts of this clonotype. The chain employs TRBV20-1 and TRBJ1-6; TRBD1 matches at 9 bases. CDR1 and CDR2 from the germline V gene are DFQATT and SNEGSKA (reference sequence). V shed 5 bases, J shed 10 bases, and the junction held 15 bases outside the gene matches. This CDR3 region has 16 residues. CDR3 sequence: CSAPLLQGAEASPLHF. CDR3 in DNA: TGCAGTGCTCCCTTACTACAGGGGGCGGAAGCCTCACCCCTCCACTTT.

This clonotype was counted between two and nine times. This rearrangement joins TRBV3-1 to TRBJ1-3; no reliable D call. Germline CDR1 is LGHDT and CDR2 is YNNKEL (reference sequence). The CDR3 has 14 amino acids. V lost 1 base and J 4 bases, leaving 8 bases between the germline ends. The CDR3 is CASSQGFSGNTIYF. CDR3 bases: TGTGCCAGCAGCCAAGGGTTCTCCGGAAACACCATATATTTT.

Only a few counts were recorded for this clonotype. The chain combines TRBV7-9 with TRBJ1-4, with D possibly TRBD1 on 5 matching bases. CDR1 is SEHNR, CDR2 FQNEAQ, per germline (reference sequence). There are 13 residues in the CDR3. The V gene lost 2 bases and the J gene lost 6 bases, with 7 bases spanning the gap. As DNA, the CDR3 is TGTGCCAGCAGCTTATGGGGGGATGAAAAACTGTTTTTT. This codes for CASSLWGDEKLFF.

This clonotype was counted at least ten times. The chain couples TRBV4-3 to TRBJ2-7; 7 bases fit TRBD1. V gave up 5 bases and J gave up 2 bases; unmatched junction bases: 6. Germline CDR1 LGHNA, CDR2 YSLEER. The CDR3 has 14 amino acids. In DNA, the CDR3 is TGCGCCAGCAGCACCGGACAGGCCACCTACGAGCAGTACTTC. The encoded protein is CASSTGQATYEQYF.

This clonotype was found many times. DNA for the CDR3: TGTGCCAGCAGCCAAGGCCTAGGGCTAGCGGGGGGCGATACGCAGTATTTT. This encodes CASSQGLGLAGGDTQYF. V usage is TRBV3-1 and J usage is TRBJ2-3; 11 bases fit TRBD2. The CDR3 is 17 residues long. The germline gives CDR1 LGHDT, CDR2 YNNKEL (reference sequence). With 1 base clipped from V and 6 bases from J, the junction kept 9 bases outside the gene matches.

This clonotype was seen repeatedly, ten times or more. The chain carries TRBV9 and TRBJ2-5; 11 bases are a match to TRBD1. Germline V CDR1 and CDR2: SGDLS, YYNGEE. V lost 0 bases, J lost 5 bases, and 3 bases stayed unmatched. The CDR3 is 15 residues long. The CDR3 loop reads CASSVEDRGLETQYF. DNA of the CDR3: TGTGCCAGCAGCGTAGAGGACAGGGGGCTTGAGACCCAGTACTTC.

This clonotype was seen at least ten times. V gene TRBV6-2 or TRBV6-3 combines with J gene TRBJ2-7; D is unclear. Trimming shortened V by 4 bases and J by 2 bases, and 15 bases separated the two germline ends. The V gene's germline CDR1 is MNHEY and CDR2 SVGEGT. This CDR3 has 15 amino acids. CDR3 sequence (DNA): TGTGCCAGCAGTTCCTTTCTGGGGAACACCTACGAGCAGTACTTC. Translation gives CASSSFLGNTYEQYF.

The rearrangement joins TRBV7-2 to TRBJ2-1; 13 bases are a match to TRBD2. The CDR3 loop spans 15 amino acids. Trimming took 5 bases from V and 7 from J; bases not matched to a gene: 5. In germline, CDR1 is SGHTA, CDR2 FQGNSA. This chain's CDR3 is CASSPGTSGANEQFF. In DNA form, the CDR3 reads TGTGCCAGCAGCCCCGGGACTAGCGGGGCAAATGAGCAGTTCTTC.